This TCR beta chain was observed in a study of blood T cell repertoires in COVID-19 (dated by TCRdb to 2019 to 2021). Looking at the study overall: The collaborator samples originated in the United States, Italy and Spain and spanned the acute and convalescent phases of COVID-19. The material from the prospective study consisted of cDNA or gDNA derived from T cells, B-cell-depleted T cells, or PBMCs. Nearly every sample came with metadata listing a de-identified subject ID, COVID-19 status, age in years and sex. Samples came from the ongoing ImmuneRACE study (first 160 participants) plus 1,254 subjects from 6 global collaborators. The dataset comprised deeply sampled blood TCRbeta repertoires from subjects exposed to, actively infected with, or recovered from COVID-19. HLA class I and class II types, where available, came from metadata supplied by the sample provider rather than from assay-based typing. The repertoires were made available in a free public database intended to serve as a resource for research on the immune response to SARS-CoV-2. Overall study results and their limits: Clinical and demographic metadata were provided uncurated, with the amount varying by source and participant.

This clone was picked up one time. The antigen this receptor binds is unknown. The record has no base qualities; no much larger clone is one base away. The collaborating institutions used their own protocols to collect whole blood in K2EDTA tubes. Collaborator samples were shipped for TCRbeta analysis as frozen whole blood, isolated PBMCs, or DNA extracted from either sample type. The immunoSEQ Assay, a bias-controlled multiplex PCR, was used to amplify TCRbeta CDR3 regions from genomic DNA. As for the authors' bioinformatics: The number of nucleated cells in each sample was estimated from the amplification of reference gene primers within the assay. To quantify the absolute abundance of each unique TCRbeta CDR3 rearrangement, sequence reads were collapsed and filtered. For each sample, productive Simpson clonality was calculated as the square root of Simpson's diversity index across productive rearrangements. In TCRdb, the immuneACCESS table is reduced to in-frame sequences with V and J assigned. These tables do not hold every clone; where another copy was compared, an unresolved V gene accounts for under half, and the others remain unexplained. That table supplies the V and J calls and clone size; D and trimming were determined from the DNA. The sample data list 25,000 to 30,000 clones, and approximately 88% of these were observed just once. Roughly 3.5% of the sample goes to the ten largest clones.

The junction shows trimming of 1 base on V and 2 bases on J, and the gene matches do not reach 7 bases of it. The CDR3 contains 16 residues, cysteine and phenylalanine counted. Only the CDR3 region is kept as DNA, spanning 48 bases read in frame from base 1. CDR1 and CDR2 (SGDLS, YYNGEE) derive from the germline V gene. Sample: peripheral blood. The receptor comes from a human donor in a cohort sampled during active COVID-19. The rearranged chain carries TRBV9 and TRBJ2-3, and TRBD2 aligns with 7 junction nucleotides. The sequenced DNA is TGTGCCAGCAGCGTATCAGGCGGGGGAGTCACAGATACGCAGTATTTT. The resulting protein is CASSVSGGGVTDTQYF.